The 30 T cell receptor beta chains listed next were all sequenced from one sample in a study of shared clonotypes between healthy human individuals (TCRdb year 2020). CD8 naive samples were obtained by positive selection for CCR7 among CD45RO-negative cells, yielding a CD45RA+CCR7+ population from which TemRA cells were excluded. Receptors were amplified or captured by the immunoSEQ multiplex PCR assay. TCRdb limited this immuneACCESS table to in-frame rearrangements with V and J called. A share of clones is missing; checked studies link under half to unresolved V genes, and the rest is unexplained. A total of about 2 million clones appear in this sample, about 95% of them only once. Of the sample, more than 0.95% falls within the top ten clones. Sequenced: naive CD8+ T cells sorted from blood. The sample's cell subset or site, from its label and the paper: CD45RA+CCR7+. These receptors were obtained from a man aged 18 to 30 in good health.

This clone was seen once. This chain uses TRBV28 with TRBJ2-7; perhaps TRBD2 as D (7 bases). The CDR3 sequence is 14 residues long. Trimming pared 5 bases from V and 5 bases from J, leaving 16 bases between. Germline V gene lookup returns CDR1 MDHEN and CDR2 SYDVKM. Here the CDR3 DNA reads TGTGCCAGCAGTCTACAGGGAGGGTCAGACGAGCAGTACTTC. Encoded protein: CASSLQGGSDEQYF.

This clone was seen a single time. The chain couples TRBV2 to TRBJ2-7, with D perhaps TRBD2 (5 bases). Germline V gene sequence: CDR1 SNHLY, CDR2 FYNNEI. Trimming left V 7 bases short and J 4 bases short, with 23 bases between. This CDR3 comprises 16 residues. The CDR3 sequence is CASIREAVLGGYEQYF. CDR3 DNA sequence: TGTGCCAGCATACGAGAAGCGGTCCTTGGCGGGTACGAGCAGTACTTC. The whole variable domain, remainder taken from reference TRBV2 and TRBJ2-7, is EPEVTQTPSHQVTQMGQEVILRCVPISNHLYFYWYRQILGQKVEFLVSFYNNEISEKSEIFDDQFSVERPDGSNFTLKIRSTKLEDSAMYFCASIREAVLGGYEQYFGPGTRLTVT.

The rearrangement uses TRBV5-1 and TRBJ2-2, with D hard to call. Germline CDR1 and CDR2: SGHRS and YFSETQ. CDR3 length: 16 amino acids. V was cut by 0 bases and J by 0 bases, with 9 bases left in between. CDR3 sequence (DNA): TGCGCCAGCAGCTTGGTAGGTGACGCGAACACCGGGGAGCTGTTTTTT. Protein: CASSLVGDANTGELFF.

The CDR3 loop is CASRRTGQGTDTQYF. In nucleotides, the CDR3 is TGTGCCAGCAGGCGCACGGGACAGGGGACAGATACGCAGTATTTT. This chain links TRBV25-1 with TRBJ2-3; 10 nucleotides line up with TRBD1. The germline V gene has CDR1 MGHDK and CDR2 SYGVNS. The V segment lost 6 bases and the J segment 3 bases; nucleotides outside the gene matches: 6. This CDR3 has 15 amino acids.

The V call is TRBV28, the J call TRBJ2-7; D remains unclear. This CDR3 comprises 13 residues. Looked up from germline, CDR1 is MDHEN and CDR2 is SYDVKM. V dropped 4 bases and J dropped 5 bases, with 12 bases sitting between them. DNA of the CDR3: TGTGCCAGCAGTTACAGCCTGGGCGACGAGCAGTACTTC. Amino acids: CASSYSLGDEQYF.

The chain recombines TRBV19 with TRBJ1-1; TRBD1 is a possible D gene (5 bases). V was shortened by 3 bases and J by 3 bases, with 11 bases between the two germline ends. In germline, CDR1 is LNHDA, CDR2 SQIVND (reference sequence). The CDR3 runs 14 residues. In DNA, the CDR3 is TGTGCCAGTAGTATCCAGGGAAAGGACACTGAAGCTTTCTTT. Protein sequence: CASSIQGKDTEAFF.

To note about this clone: Other nucleotide sequences in the sample specify the same CDR3. This chain connects TRBV27 to TRBJ1-5; a possible D gene is TRBD1 (5 bases). The CDR3 extends over 13 amino acids. Trimming shortened V by 5 bases and J by 7 bases, and 12 bases separated the two germline ends. Germline-derived CDR1 and CDR2 are MNHEY and SMNVEV (reference sequence). In DNA form, the CDR3 reads TGTGCCAGCAGTACAGGTGGTGAACAGCCCCAGCATTTT. Protein sequence: CASSTGGEQPQHF.

The rearrangement links TRBV5-5 to TRBJ1-5; no definite D call. This CDR3 is built from 14 residues. V shed 4 bases and J shed 4 bases, with 12 bases lying between them. The germline V gene has CDR1 SGHKS and CDR2 YYEKEE (reference sequence). This chain's CDR3 is CASSPHTVNQPQHF. DNA of the CDR3: TGTGCCAGCAGCCCACATACCGTAAATCAGCCCCAGCATTTT.

J is TRBJ2-7 and V is TRBV19; possible D gene TRBD2, 7 bases. Deletions cut 5 bases from V and 4 bases from J, with 12 bases between. The CDR3 extends over 13 amino acids. The germline gives CDR1 LNHDA, CDR2 SQIVND (reference sequence). CDR3 coding DNA: TGTGCCAGTAGTTTCGAGGGGGGGTACGAGCAGTACTTC. It is translated as CASSFEGGYEQYF.

V gene TRBV27 combines with J gene TRBJ2-1, with TRBD2 matching over 9 bases. Germline CDR1 and CDR2: MNHEY and SMNVEV (reference sequence). Unmatched junction bases numbered 4, after V lost 4 bases and J lost 3 bases. CDR3 length: 15 amino acids. The CDR3 sequence is CASSWVAGVYNEQFF. CDR3 in DNA: TGTGCCAGCAGTTGGGTAGCGGGGGTCTACAATGAGCAGTTCTTC.

Of note for this clone: This specimen includes other DNA sequences encoding the same CDR3. The V gene is TRBV6-5, the J gene TRBJ2-1; D may be TRBD2 (5 bases). V lost 0 bases, J lost 1 base, and 10 bases lay in between. This CDR3 comprises 16 residues. Germline V gene sequence: CDR1 MNHEY, CDR2 SVGAGI. The chain's CDR3 is CASSYSSGESYNEQFF. The DNA of the CDR3 is TGTGCCAGCAGTTACTCAAGCGGAGAGTCCTACAATGAGCAGTTCTTC.

CDR3 region: CASMGDSDFYEQYF. As DNA, the CDR3 is TGTGCCAGCATGGGCGACAGCGATTTTTACGAGCAGTACTTC. This sequence joins TRBV2 and TRBJ2-7; D perhaps matches TRBD1 (5 bases). Germline V gene data show CDR1 as SNHLY and CDR2 as FYNNEI. V lost 7 bases and J 4 bases, leaving 17 bases between the germline ends. The CDR3 runs 14 residues.

The rearrangement links TRBV7-8 to TRBJ2-7; D is possibly TRBD2 (7 bases). Germline V gives CDR1 SGHVS, CDR2 FQNEAQ. CDR3 size: 16 residues. Trimming took off 0 bases at V and 11 bases at J, with 23 bases between the two ends. The CDR3 sequence is CASSLASRGPPFLEYF. The CDR3 DNA reads as TGTGCCAGCAGCTTAGCTTCGCGGGGGCCCCCCTTCTTGGAGTACTTC.

A note on this clone: This sample also contains other DNA sequences that code for the same CDR3. The rearrangement links TRBV9 to TRBJ2-7, with D perhaps TRBD1 (6 bases). CDR3 length: 15 residues. Germline lookup yields CDR1 SGDLS and CDR2 YYNGEE. The V end was cut by 0 bases, the J end by 0 bases, with 10 bases between. The CDR3 here is CASSVGGTSSYEQYF. The CDR3 nucleotides are TGTGCCAGCAGCGTAGGTGGGACATCCTCCTACGAGCAGTACTTC.

Details on this clone: An end of the junction does not agree with germline; a read error may underlie this. The chain has TRBV7-7 and TRBJ2-1; 16 nucleotides match TRBD2. The germline V gene encodes CDR1 SSHAT and CDR2 FNYEAQ (reference sequence). This CDR3 has 18 residues. This CDR3 is CASSRGLAGGGSYNEQFF. Written as DNA, the CDR3 is TGTGCTAGCAGCAGGGGACTAGCGGGAGGGGGGTCCTACAATGAGCAGTTCTTC. The complete variable domain, with remaining parts taken from reference TRBV7-7 and TRBJ2-1, reads GAGVSQSPRYKVTKRGQDVTLRCDPISSHATLYWYQQALGQGPEFLTYFNYEAQPDKSGLPSDRFSAERPEGSISTLTIQRTEQRDSAMYRCASSRGLAGGGSYNEQFFGPGTRLTVL.

The J gene is TRBJ2-7, the V gene TRBV19; TRBD1 is a possible D gene (5 bases). This CDR3 contains 13 residues. The germline CDR1 and CDR2 sequences are LNHDA and SQIVND (reference sequence). V was trimmed by 8 bases and J by 2 bases, leaving 13 bases between them. The CDR3 DNA is TGTGCCAGTGCCAGCTCACAGGCCTACGAGCAGTACTTC. Translated, it gives CASASSQAYEQYF.

The chain joins TRBV7-9 to TRBJ2-7; 8 nucleotides agree with TRBD1. Germline-derived CDR1 and CDR2 are SEHNR and FQNEAQ (reference sequence). V shed 3 bases, J shed 5 bases, and the junction held 9 bases outside the gene matches. The CDR3 extends over 15 amino acids. CDR3 region: CASSFSQGVNDEQYF. The CDR3 DNA follows: TGTGCCAGCAGCTTCTCACAGGGGGTGAATGACGAGCAGTACTTC.

V usage is TRBV2 and J usage is TRBJ2-7, with D tentatively TRBD1 (6 bases). Germline CDR1 and CDR2: SNHLY and FYNNEI. Trimming left V 5 bases short and J 2 bases short, with 13 bases between. The CDR3 covers 14 residues. This chain's CDR3 is CASSNRDNPYEQYF. DNA for the CDR3: TGTGCCAGCAGTAACCGGGACAACCCCTACGAGCAGTACTTC.

V gene TRBV10-2 combines with J gene TRBJ2-1; TRBD2 aligns across 7 bases. Germline-derived CDR1 and CDR2 are WSHSY and SAAADI. Trimming took 1 base from V and 6 from J; bases not matched to a gene: 6. The CDR3 consists of 15 residues. The CDR3 spells CASSEWGSGLNEQFF. The CDR3 DNA reads as TGCGCCAGCAGTGAGTGGGGTAGCGGGCTCAATGAGCAGTTCTTC.

The rearrangement joins TRBV6-5 to TRBJ1-6; 7 nucleotides match TRBD1. CDR1 and CDR2 from the germline V gene are MNHEY and SVGAGI. The CDR3 spans 15 residues. Trimming at V came to 2 bases and at J to 6 bases, leaving 4 bases not matched to a gene. The CDR3 spells CASSYLRGTNSPLHF. CDR3 DNA: TGTGCCAGCAGTTACCTCAGGGGGACTAATTCACCCCTCCACTTT.

The J gene is TRBJ1-1, the V gene TRBV11-2; 8 bases align to TRBD1. Germline assignment: CDR1 SGHAT and CDR2 FQNNGV. Unmatched junction bases numbered 6, after V lost 5 bases and J lost 7 bases. This CDR3 comprises 13 residues. The CDR3 spells CASSPRQGIEAFF. CDR3 bases: TGTGCCAGCAGCCCCCGACAGGGGATTGAAGCTTTCTTT.

This sequence joins TRBV19 and TRBJ1-1; D remains ambiguous. Trimming removed 3 bases at V and 3 bases at J, with 8 bases between. CDR1 is LNHDA and CDR2 is SQIVND in the germline V gene (reference sequence). The CDR3 has 13 residues. CDR3 residues: CASSIDGYTEAFF. CDR3 in DNA: TGTGCCAGTAGTATCGACGGTTACACTGAAGCTTTCTTT.

The J gene is TRBJ2-3, the V gene TRBV27, with 14 bases that match TRBD2. The germline CDR1 and CDR2 sequences are MNHEY and SMNVEV (reference sequence). This CDR3 contains 15 residues. With 2 bases clipped from V and 6 bases from J, the junction kept 1 base outside the gene matches. This chain's CDR3 is CASSLRTSGGDTQYF. DNA for the CDR3: TGTGCCAGCAGTTTAAGGACTAGCGGGGGGGATACGCAGTATTTT.

The V gene is TRBV28, the J gene TRBJ2-3; D unresolved. Trimming removed 3 bases at V and 2 bases at J, with 6 bases between. CDR1 and CDR2 (germline): MDHEN, SYDVKM. The CDR3 has 13 amino acids. The CDR3 region has the DNA TGTGCCAGCAGTTTGGGCATCACAGATACGCAGTATTTT. This sequence encodes CASSLGITDTQYF.

The V and J genes are TRBV29-1 and TRBJ2-7; no definite D call. The CDR3 covers 12 residues. Germline loops: CDR1 SQVTM, CDR2 ANQGSEA. V was cut by 7 bases and J by 0 bases, with 10 bases left in between. The CDR3 reads CSAAPPSYEQYF. CDR3 in DNA: TGCAGCGCCGCGCCACCCTCCTACGAGCAGTACTTC.

V is TRBV5-1 and J is TRBJ2-7; unclear D gene. Germline values: CDR1 SGHRS, CDR2 YFSETQ. The CDR3 runs to 15 residues. Trimming stripped 0 bases from V and 2 bases from J, with 12 bases between. Here the CDR3 DNA reads TGCGCCAGCAGCTTGGCCGTGGGTGTCCCCTACGAGCAGTACTTC. It translates to CASSLAVGVPYEQYF.

The chain combines TRBV6-5 with TRBJ2-2, with D perhaps matching TRBD1 (6 bases). Germline-derived CDR1 and CDR2 are MNHEY and SVGAGI. This CDR3 contains 15 residues. The V end was cut by 6 bases, the J end by 5 bases, with 16 bases between. CDR3 sequence reads: CASSGEVRGTGELFF. CDR3 nucleotide sequence: TGTGCCAGCAGCGGGGAAGTCAGGGGAACCGGGGAGCTGTTTTTT.

The chain carries TRBV6-5 and TRBJ2-1; TRBD1 might be the D (5 bases). Per the germline V gene, CDR1 is MNHEY and CDR2 is SVGAGI. CDR3 size: 14 residues. The V end lost 7 bases, the J end lost 8 bases, and 18 bases lay between the germline ends. Here the CDR3 DNA reads TGTGCCAGCACTATCGTTAGGGGCAGCCATGAGCAGTTCTTC. It yields the protein CASTIVRGSHEQFF.

Concerning this clone: In the same sample, other DNA sequences code for this CDR3. The CDR3 region is CASSQDRNGGYEQYF. Here the CDR3 DNA reads TGCGCCAGCAGCCAAGACCGTAATGGGGGATACGAGCAGTACTTC. The chain recombines TRBV4-3 with TRBJ2-7; TRBD1 or TRBD2 may be the D gene (5 bases each). This CDR3 spans 15 amino acids. The germline gives CDR1 LGHNA, CDR2 YSLEER. Trimming removed 0 bases from V and 4 bases from J, with 13 bases in between.

The chain joins TRBV29-1 to TRBJ1-2; D call uncertain. This CDR3 contains 8 residues. Germline CDR1 is SQVTM and CDR2 is ANQGSEA. CDR3: CSPTGYTF. CDR3 nucleotide sequence: TGCAGTCCCACTGGCTACACCTTC.